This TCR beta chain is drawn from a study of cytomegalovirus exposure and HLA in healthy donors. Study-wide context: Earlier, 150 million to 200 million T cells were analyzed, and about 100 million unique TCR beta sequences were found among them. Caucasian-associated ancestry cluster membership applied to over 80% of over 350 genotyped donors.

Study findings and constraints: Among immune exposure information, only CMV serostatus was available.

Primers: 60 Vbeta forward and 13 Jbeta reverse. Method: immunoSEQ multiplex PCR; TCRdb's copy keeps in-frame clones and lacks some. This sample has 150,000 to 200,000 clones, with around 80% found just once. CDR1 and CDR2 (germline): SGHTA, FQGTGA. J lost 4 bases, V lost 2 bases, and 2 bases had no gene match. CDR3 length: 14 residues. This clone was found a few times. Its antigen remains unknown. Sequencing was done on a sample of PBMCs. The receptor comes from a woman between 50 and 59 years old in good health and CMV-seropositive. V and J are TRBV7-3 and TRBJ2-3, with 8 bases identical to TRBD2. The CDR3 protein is CASSLGGGSDTQYF. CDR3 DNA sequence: TGTGCCAGCAGCTTAGGCGGGGGGTCAGATACGCAGTATTTT. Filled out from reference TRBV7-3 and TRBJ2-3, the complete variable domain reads GAGVSQTPSNKVTEKGKYVELRCDPISGHTALYWYRQSLGQGPEFLIYFQGTGAADDSGLPNDRFFAVRPEGSVSTLKIQRTERGDSAVYLCASSLGGGSDTQYFGPGTRLTVL.